This is a list of T cell receptor beta chains from one sample in a study of blood T cell repertoires in COVID-19. Sequencing used immunoSEQ multiplex PCR; TCRdb keeps in-frame clones, though not all of them. The profile shows more than 300,000 clones, around 87% of them singletons. The sequencing sample was made of PBMCs or T cells enriched from blood (not recorded which). These receptors were taken from a man aged 40-49 years in a cohort exposed to, infected with or recovered from COVID-19 (not recorded which). The CDR3 runs from the conserved cysteine through the conserved F or W. The D gene is left open where the match is weak. For some rows the clone size is stated as once, few or many, or as a class when expanded; others skip it.

j_gene: TRBJ1-5; len: 17; d_gene: .; v_gene: TRBV3-1/TRBV3-2; abundance: .; CDR3nt: TGTGCCAGCAGCCACCACGAACCGGACATTGGGCGCCAGCCCCAGCATTTT; CDR3aa: CASSHHEPDIGRQPQHF
j_gene: TRBJ2-3; len: 15; d_gene: TRBD2; v_gene: TRBV15; abundance: .; CDR3nt: TGTGCCACCAGCAGGACTAGCGGGAGCACAGATACGCAGTATTTT; CDR3aa: CATSRTSGSTDTQYF
j_gene: TRBJ1-1; len: 13; d_gene: .; v_gene: TRBV28; abundance: .; CDR3nt: TGTGCCAGCAGTGGTCCCAGGTTCACTGAAGCTTTCTTT; CDR3aa: CASSGPRFTEAFF
j_gene: TRBJ2-7; len: 16; d_gene: TRBD2; v_gene: TRBV4-1; abundance: few; CDR3nt: TGCGCCAGCAGCCCTCTTCGACTAGCGGCGACCTACGAGCAGTACTTC; CDR3aa: CASSPLRLAATYEQYF
j_gene: TRBJ2-3; len: 16; d_gene: TRBD1; v_gene: TRBV24-1; abundance: .; CDR3nt: TGTGCCACCAGTGAAGCCGGGACAGGAGGCACAAATACGCAGTATTTT; CDR3aa: CATSEAGTGGTNTQYF
j_gene: TRBJ2-1; len: 16; d_gene: TRBD2; v_gene: TRBV3-1/TRBV3-2; abundance: .; CDR3nt: TGTGCCAGCAGCTGGGGACTAGCGGGAGCTAGTAATGAGCAGTTCTTC; CDR3aa: CASSWGLAGASNEQFF
j_gene: TRBJ1-1; len: 14; d_gene: TRBD1; v_gene: TRBV18; abundance: .; CDR3nt: TGTGCCAGCTCACCGACAGGGCTAGGCACTGAAGCTTTCTTT; CDR3aa: CASSPTGLGTEAFF
j_gene: TRBJ1-1; len: 13; d_gene: .; v_gene: TRBV9; abundance: .; CDR3nt: TGTGCCAGCAGCGTAATAGGGGGAACTGAAGCTTTCTTT; CDR3aa: CASSVIGGTEAFF
j_gene: TRBJ2-3; len: 16; d_gene: .; v_gene: TRBV18; abundance: few; CDR3nt: TGTGCCAGCTCACATCGAGGCGGGTCCTACACAGATACGCAGTATTTT; CDR3aa: CASSHRGGSYTDTQYF
j_gene: TRBJ1-2; len: 13; d_gene: .; v_gene: TRBV29-1; abundance: once; CDR3nt: TGCAGCGTTGAGACGACAGTTAACTATGGCTACACCTTC; CDR3aa: CSVETTVNYGYTF
j_gene: TRBJ2-1; len: 15; d_gene: TRBD1; v_gene: TRBV6-5; abundance: few; CDR3nt: TGTGCCAGCAGTCAGGGACAGCGGTCCTACAATGAGCAGTTCTTC; CDR3aa: CASSQGQRSYNEQFF
j_gene: TRBJ2-1; len: 14; d_gene: .; v_gene: TRBV10-3; abundance: .; CDR3nt: TGTGCCAGTCTCCGAGACAGCTCCTACAATGAGCAGTTCTTC; CDR3aa: CASLRDSSYNEQFF
j_gene: TRBJ1-5; len: 14; d_gene: TRBD1; v_gene: TRBV28; abundance: .; CDR3nt: TGTGCCAGCAGTGTGACAGGGGGCAATCAGCCCCAGCATTTT; CDR3aa: CASSVTGGNQPQHF
j_gene: TRBJ1-2; len: 14; d_gene: .; v_gene: TRBV21-1; abundance: .; CDR3nt: TGTGCCAGCAGCAAGGTACAGGGGGCGCTTGGCTACACCTTC; CDR3aa: CASSKVQGALGYTF
j_gene: TRBJ1-5; len: 13; d_gene: .; v_gene: TRBV4-1; abundance: .; CDR3nt: TGCGCCAGCAGCCAAGTTTTGAGGCAGCCCCAGCATTTT; CDR3aa: CASSQVLRQPQHF
j_gene: TRBJ2-7; len: 14; d_gene: TRBD2; v_gene: TRBV2; abundance: .; CDR3nt: TGTGCCAGCAGAATAGCGGGAGTAATATACGAGCAGTACTTC; CDR3aa: CASRIAGVIYEQYF
j_gene: TRBJ1-2; len: 15; d_gene: TRBD1; v_gene: TRBV3-1/TRBV3-2; abundance: once; CDR3nt: TGTGCCAGCAGCCAAGTTGCGACAGGGAGCTATGGCTACACCTTC; CDR3aa: CASSQVATGSYGYTF
j_gene: TRBJ2-1; len: 15; d_gene: TRBD1; v_gene: TRBV18; abundance: .; CDR3nt: TGTGCCAGCTCACGGACGACAGGGAACTACAATGAGCAGTTCTTC; CDR3aa: CASSRTTGNYNEQFF
j_gene: TRBJ2-7; len: 14; d_gene: TRBD1; v_gene: TRBV6-5; abundance: .; CDR3nt: TGTGCCAGCAAAGGGGACAGGGTTACCTACGAGCAGTACTTC; CDR3aa: CASKGDRVTYEQYF
j_gene: TRBJ1-3; len: 14; d_gene: .; v_gene: TRBV30; abundance: .; CDR3nt: TGTGCCTGGGACCCCGGAGGCTCCGGAAACACCATATATTTT; CDR3aa: CAWDPGGSGNTIYF
j_gene: TRBJ2-2; len: 17; d_gene: TRBD2; v_gene: TRBV4-1; abundance: .; CDR3nt: TGCGCCAGCAGCCAGGCCCTAGCGGGGGGCAACACCGGGGAGCTGTTTTTT; CDR3aa: CASSQALAGGNTGELFF
j_gene: TRBJ2-5; len: 13; d_gene: TRBD2; v_gene: TRBV2; abundance: .; CDR3nt: TGTGCCAGCAGCTTCCTAGCGGAAGAGACCCAGTACTTC; CDR3aa: CASSFLAEETQYF
j_gene: TRBJ1-1; len: 14; d_gene: .; v_gene: TRBV6-1; abundance: .; CDR3nt: TGTGCCAGCAGTGACAGGGGTATAAACACTGAAGCTTTCTTT; CDR3aa: CASSDRGINTEAFF
j_gene: TRBJ2-1; len: 20; d_gene: TRBD2; v_gene: TRBV6-6; abundance: .; CDR3nt: TGTGCCAGCAGCGCCCCGGGGACTAGCGGGAGGACGCTTTCCTACAATGAGCAGTTCTTC; CDR3aa: CASSAPGTSGRTLSYNEQFF
j_gene: TRBJ2-1; len: 15; d_gene: TRBD2; v_gene: TRBV5-1; abundance: .; CDR3nt: TGCGCCAGCAGCTTGGTGACGGGACTATCGAATGAGCAGTTCTTC; CDR3aa: CASSLVTGLSNEQFF
j_gene: TRBJ1-4; len: 16; d_gene: .; v_gene: TRBV14; abundance: .; CDR3nt: TGTGCCAGCAGCCAACTGAGACAAACAACTAATGAAAAACTGTTTTTT; CDR3aa: CASSQLRQTTNEKLFF
j_gene: TRBJ2-5; len: 13; d_gene: .; v_gene: TRBV18; abundance: .; CDR3nt: TGTGCCAGCTCACCTGGAAGGGGGGAGACCCAGTACTTC; CDR3aa: CASSPGRGETQYF
j_gene: TRBJ1-3; len: 21; d_gene: TRBD1; v_gene: TRBV18; abundance: .; CDR3nt: TGTGCCAGCTCACCACGAATGGGACAGGCTCAAAACTGGAGCTCTGGAAACACCATATATTTT; CDR3aa: CASSPRMGQAQNWSSGNTIYF
j_gene: TRBJ2-7; len: 14; d_gene: .; v_gene: TRBV12-5; abundance: .; CDR3nt: TGTGCTAGTGGTTTAGGGCCGAGGGACTACGAGCAGTACTTC; CDR3aa: CASGLGPRDYEQYF